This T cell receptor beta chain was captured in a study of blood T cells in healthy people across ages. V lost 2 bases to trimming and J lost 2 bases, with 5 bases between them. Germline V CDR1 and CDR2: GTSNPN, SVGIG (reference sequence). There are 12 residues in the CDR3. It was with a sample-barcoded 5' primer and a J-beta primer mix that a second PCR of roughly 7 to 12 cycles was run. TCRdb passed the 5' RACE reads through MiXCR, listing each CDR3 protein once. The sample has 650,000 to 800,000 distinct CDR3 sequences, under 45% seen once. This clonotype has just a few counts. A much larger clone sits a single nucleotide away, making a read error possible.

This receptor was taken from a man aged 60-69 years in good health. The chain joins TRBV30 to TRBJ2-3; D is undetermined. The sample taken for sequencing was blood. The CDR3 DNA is TGTGCCTGGAGTCTTACCACAGATACGCAGTATTTT. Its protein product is CAWSLTTDTQYF.